This T cell receptor (beta chain) is from a study of T cell changes during pregnancy in multiple sclerosis (dated by TCRdb to between 2018 and 2021). At the level of the whole study: The study looked at changes in the T cell repertoire across pregnancy in women with multiple sclerosis.

The library relied on the immunoSEQ multiplex PCR assay. This is the immuneACCESS table as TCRdb keeps it, with only in-frame sequences that have V and J called. A part of the clones is gone; compared with another copy, unresolved V genes explain less than half, and the rest is unexplained. In all, the sample holds 65,000 to 80,000 clones, and 85% to 95% of those were seen once. More than 2.5% of the sample belongs to the ten largest clones. As concerns this clone: Its antigen is currently not known. A read error may produce the germline difference seen at one junction end.

Sequences SGDLS (CDR1) and YYNGEE (CDR2) are obtained from the germline V gene. The CDR3, cysteine through phenylalanine, is 13 amino acids long. Only the CDR3 part of the read is kept: 39 bases, read in frame from the first base. The input for sequencing was peripheral blood, taken in the second trimester of pregnancy. The chain joins TRBV9 to TRBJ1-6, with the D gene too uncertain to name. The source of this sequence is a female donor with multiple sclerosis, enrolled in a pregnancy study. The DNA reads as follows: TGTGCCAGCAGCGGACTATGGGCGGACCAGATACTGTTT. This yields the protein CASSGLWADQILF.